This T cell receptor (beta chain) originates from a study of shared clonotypes between healthy human individuals. Comments on this clone: Its target is unknown.

Findings and limits, study-wide: In contrast to clonotypes shared by all four donors, non-shared clonotypes had lower generation probabilities.

The genomic DNA of each subset was split evenly across several immunoSEQ plates. Measured with immunoSEQ multiplex PCR; TCRdb has only the in-frame clones, and not every one. This sample has more than 2 million clones, with 85% to 95% found just once. The CDR3 extends over 17 amino acids. Germline trimming cut 5 bases from V and 3 bases from J; bases unmatched to any gene: 13. Germline CDR1 and CDR2: SGHAT and FQNNGV. Every donor was a Caucasian adult from Nashville, Tennessee. A CD45RA+ naive subset and a CD45RA-negative memory subset were split from CD4+ cells. The TCR was taken from a young man in good health. Input material: naive CD4+ T cells sorted from blood. Documented subset: CD45RA+ positively selected. The chain couples TRBV11-2 to TRBJ1-5, with TRBD1 identical over 7 bases. CDR3 residues: CASSQDRVGGNNQPQHF. As DNA, the CDR3 is TGTGCCAGCAGCCAAGACAGGGTTGGCGGTAACAATCAGCCCCAGCATTTT.